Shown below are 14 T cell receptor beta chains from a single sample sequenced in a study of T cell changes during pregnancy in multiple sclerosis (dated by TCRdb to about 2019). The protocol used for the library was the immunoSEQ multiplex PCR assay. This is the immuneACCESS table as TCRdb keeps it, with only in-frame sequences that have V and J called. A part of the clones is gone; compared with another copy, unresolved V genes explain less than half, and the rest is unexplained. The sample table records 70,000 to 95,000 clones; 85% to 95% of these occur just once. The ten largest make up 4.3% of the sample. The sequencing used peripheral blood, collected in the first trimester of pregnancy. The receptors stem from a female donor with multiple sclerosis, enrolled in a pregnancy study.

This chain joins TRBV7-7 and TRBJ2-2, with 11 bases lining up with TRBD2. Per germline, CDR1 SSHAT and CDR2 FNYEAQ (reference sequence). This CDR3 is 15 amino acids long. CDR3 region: CATVAGGDPTGELFF. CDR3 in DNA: TGTGCTACCGTAGCGGGGGGGGACCCTACCGGGGAGCTGTTTTTT.

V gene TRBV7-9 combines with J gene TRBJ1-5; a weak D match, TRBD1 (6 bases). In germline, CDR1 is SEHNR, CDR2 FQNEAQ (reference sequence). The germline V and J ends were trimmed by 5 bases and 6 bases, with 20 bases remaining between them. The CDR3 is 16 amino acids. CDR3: CASSAQGSGSAQPQHF. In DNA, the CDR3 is TGTGCCAGCAGCGCACAGGGATCGGGGTCCGCTCAGCCCCAGCATTTT.

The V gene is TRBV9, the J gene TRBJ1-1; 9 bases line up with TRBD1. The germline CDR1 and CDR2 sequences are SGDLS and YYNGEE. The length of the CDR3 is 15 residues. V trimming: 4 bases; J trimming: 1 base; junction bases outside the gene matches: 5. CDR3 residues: CASSTPTGGNTEAFF. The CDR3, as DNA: TGTGCCAGCAGCACCCCGACAGGGGGGAACACTGAAGCTTTCTTT.

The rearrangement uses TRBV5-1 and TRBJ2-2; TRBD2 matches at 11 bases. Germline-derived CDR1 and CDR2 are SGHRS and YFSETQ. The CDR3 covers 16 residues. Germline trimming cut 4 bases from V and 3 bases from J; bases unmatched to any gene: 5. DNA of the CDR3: TGCGCCAGCAGCCAAAGTAGCGGGGGGGACACCGGGGAGCTGTTTTTT. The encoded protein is CASSQSSGGDTGELFF.

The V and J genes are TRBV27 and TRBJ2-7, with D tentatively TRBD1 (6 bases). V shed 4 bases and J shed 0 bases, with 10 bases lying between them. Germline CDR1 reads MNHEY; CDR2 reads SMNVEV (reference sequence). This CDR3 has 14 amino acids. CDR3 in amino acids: CASSSGDHSYEQYF. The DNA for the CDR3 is TGTGCCAGCAGTTCAGGGGACCACTCCTACGAGCAGTACTTC.

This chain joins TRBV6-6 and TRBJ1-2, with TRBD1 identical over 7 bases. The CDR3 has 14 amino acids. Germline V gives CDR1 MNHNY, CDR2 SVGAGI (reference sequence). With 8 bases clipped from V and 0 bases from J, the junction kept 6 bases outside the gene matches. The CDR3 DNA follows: TGTGCCAGCCTATGGACAGGACCTAACTATGGCTACACCTTC. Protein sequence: CASLWTGPNYGYTF.

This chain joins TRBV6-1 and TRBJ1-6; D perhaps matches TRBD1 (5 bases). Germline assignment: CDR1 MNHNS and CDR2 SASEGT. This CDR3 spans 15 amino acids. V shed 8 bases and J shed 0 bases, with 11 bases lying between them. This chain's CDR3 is CASLGGDSYNSPLHF. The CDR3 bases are TGTGCCAGCCTGGGGGGGGACTCCTATAATTCACCCCTCCACTTT.

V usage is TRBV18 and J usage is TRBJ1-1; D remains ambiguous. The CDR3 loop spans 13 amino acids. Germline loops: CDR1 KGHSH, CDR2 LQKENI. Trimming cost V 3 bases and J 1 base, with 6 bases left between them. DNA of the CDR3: TGTGCCAGCTCACCGTCGGGGAACACTGAAGCTTTCTTT. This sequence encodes CASSPSGNTEAFF. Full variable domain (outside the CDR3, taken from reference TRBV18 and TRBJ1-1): NAGVMQNPRHLVRRRGQEARLRCSPMKGHSHVYWYRQLPEEGLKFMVYLQKENIIDESGMPKERFSAEFPKEGPSILRIQQVVRGDSAAYFCASSPSGNTEAFFGQGTRLTVV.

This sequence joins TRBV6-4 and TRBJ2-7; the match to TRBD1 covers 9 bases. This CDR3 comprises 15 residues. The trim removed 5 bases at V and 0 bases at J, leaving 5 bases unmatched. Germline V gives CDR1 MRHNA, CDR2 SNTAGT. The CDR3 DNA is TGTGCCAGCAGTCCCGGGACAGGGCCCTCCTACGAGCAGTACTTC. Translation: CASSPGTGPSYEQYF.

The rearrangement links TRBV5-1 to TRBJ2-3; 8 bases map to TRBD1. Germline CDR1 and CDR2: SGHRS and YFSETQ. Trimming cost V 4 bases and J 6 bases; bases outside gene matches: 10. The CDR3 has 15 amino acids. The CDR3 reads CASSPRGQGSDTQYF. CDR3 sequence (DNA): TGCGCCAGCAGCCCTCGAGGACAGGGAAGTGATACGCAGTATTTT.

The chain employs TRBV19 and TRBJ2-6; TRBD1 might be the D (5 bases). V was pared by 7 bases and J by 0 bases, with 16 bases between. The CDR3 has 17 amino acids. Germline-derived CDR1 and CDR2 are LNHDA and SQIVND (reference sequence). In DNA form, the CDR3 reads TGTGCCAGTAAGATAGGTCAGGGCCCCTCTGGGGCCAACGTCCTGACTTTC. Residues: CASKIGQGPSGANVLTF.

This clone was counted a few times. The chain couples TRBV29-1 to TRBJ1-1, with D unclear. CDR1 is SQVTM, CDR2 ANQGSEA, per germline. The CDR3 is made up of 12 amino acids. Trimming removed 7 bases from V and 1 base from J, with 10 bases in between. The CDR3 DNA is TGCAGCGCCAGATGGTCGAACACTGAAGCTTTCTTT. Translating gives CSARWSNTEAFF.

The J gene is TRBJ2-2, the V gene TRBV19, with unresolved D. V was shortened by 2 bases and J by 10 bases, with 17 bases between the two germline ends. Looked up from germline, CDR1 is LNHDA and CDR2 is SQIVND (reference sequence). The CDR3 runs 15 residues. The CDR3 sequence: CASSILIRSSEELFF. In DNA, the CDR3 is TGTGCCAGTAGTATACTGATCAGGTCATCCGAGGAGCTGTTTTTT.

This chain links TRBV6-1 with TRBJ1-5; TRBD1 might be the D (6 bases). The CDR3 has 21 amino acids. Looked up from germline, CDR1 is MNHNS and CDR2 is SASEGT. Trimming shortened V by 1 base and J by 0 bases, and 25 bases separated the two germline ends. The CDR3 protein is CASSEGGGPRKQLYSNQPQHF. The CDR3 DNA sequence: TGTGCCAGCAGTGAAGGCGGGGGCCCTCGTAAGCAACTGTATAGCAATCAGCCCCAGCATTTT.